This T cell receptor beta chain comes out of a study of cytomegalovirus exposure and HLA in healthy donors. Findings of the study overall: Follow-up analysis later connected one missense variant in DCLRE1C with trimming of TCR beta V- and J-genes. Reported findings show TCR beta sequences accurately forecast HLA-A and HLA-B alleles in most subjects.

Of note for this clone: Its matching antigen is unknown.

CDR3 length: 14 residues. The junction had 0 bases not matched to a gene; V was cut back by 5 bases and J by 2 bases. The germline gives CDR1 WNHNN, CDR2 SYGVQD (reference sequence). PCR employed 60 Vbeta and 13 Jbeta primers. Method: immunoSEQ multiplex PCR; TCRdb's copy keeps in-frame clones and lacks some. The sample contains some 150,000 clones, 65% to 80% of which appear only once. This chain joins TRBV10-1 and TRBJ2-1; 10 bases match TRBD2. This clonotype was obtained from a woman aged 40-49 years in good health and CMV-seronegative. Material for sequencing was PBMCs. CDR3 DNA sequence: TGCGCCAGCAGTCTAGCGGGAGCCTACAATGAGCAGTTCTTC. Residues: CASSLAGAYNEQFF.